This TCR beta chain is from a study of OX40 agonist ivuxolimab in advanced cancers. Study-wide findings and caveats: Partial responders at 0.1-3.0 mg/kg showed near-lowest clonal expansion.

The length of the CDR3 is 12 residues. Germline V gene data show CDR1 as MGHDK and CDR2 as SYGVNS. V shed 2 bases and J shed 7 bases, with 5 bases lying between them. Data came from immunoSEQ multiplex PCR; TCRdb stores just in-frame clones and leaves some out. The table includes fewer than 60,000 clones, about 75% detected once. This clone showed up just once. Its antigen remains unidentified. This receptor was taken from an adult with an advanced solid tumor such as melanoma, head and neck, liver or kidney cancer. The genes are TRBV25-1 and TRBJ1-4, with unresolved D. Sequenced here: CD4+ or CD8+ T cells sorted from blood, sampled in a trial of the OX40 agonist ivuxolimab. Here the CDR3 DNA reads TGTGCCAGCAGTGAAGAGCCTGAAAAACTGTTTTTT. The encoded protein is CASSEEPEKLFF.